These 20 T cell receptor beta chains were sequenced from one sample in a study of blood T cell repertoires in COVID-19. Produced via immunoSEQ multiplex PCR; TCRdb's table is partial and in-frame only. The table includes about 100,000 clones, about 80% detected once. Material: peripheral blood. The origin of the receptors is a woman in her 70s with acute or convalescent COVID-19.

The chain combines TRBV30 with TRBJ1-2; D may be TRBD1 (5 bases). Trimming removed 2 bases from V and 8 bases from J, with 15 bases in between. Germline V gives CDR1 GTSNPN, CDR2 SVGIG (reference sequence). The CDR3 has 13 residues. Here the CDR3 DNA reads TGTGCCTGGAGTATGCCGGAGGGGCGCGGCTACACCTTC. Protein sequence: CAWSMPEGRGYTF.

The chain links TRBV2 to TRBJ1-5; 7 nucleotides line up with TRBD1. CDR1 and CDR2 from the germline V gene are SNHLY and FYNNEI. CDR3 length equals 16 residues. V shed 6 bases and J 7 bases; nucleotides not matched to a gene: 15. For the CDR3, the DNA is TGTGCCAGCAGCCCTCCGACAGGGCTTGTCCGGCAGCCCCAGCATTTT. Amino acids: CASSPPTGLVRQPQHF.

V and J are TRBV5-1 and TRBJ2-3; 13 positions match TRBD2. The germline CDR1 and CDR2 sequences are SGHRS and YFSETQ. CDR3 length: 16 residues. V dropped 4 bases and J dropped 4; count of bases not matched to a gene: 6. The CDR3 DNA is TGCGCCAGCAGCACAGGGACTAGCGGGGCCTCAGATACGCAGTATTTT. Amino acid sequence: CASSTGTSGASDTQYF.

The rearrangement joins TRBV20-1 to TRBJ1-6; D call uncertain. Germline CDR1 reads DFQATT; CDR2 reads SNEGSKA (reference sequence). The CDR3 consists of 14 residues. V shed 3 bases and J shed 0 bases, with 6 bases lying between them. CDR3 region: CSASLSSYNSPLHF. The CDR3 DNA follows: TGCAGTGCTAGTCTAAGCTCCTATAATTCACCCCTCCACTTT.

The rearrangement joins TRBV19 to TRBJ2-3; TRBD2 aligns across 8 bases. This CDR3 contains 15 residues. CDR1 and CDR2 (germline): LNHDA, SQIVND (reference sequence). J was trimmed by 2 bases and V by 10 bases; bases with no gene match: 11. This CDR3 reads CATTPGGGNTDTQYF. The CDR3 nucleotides read TGTGCCACCACCCCCGGCGGGGGGAACACAGATACGCAGTATTTT.

The chain combines TRBV19 with TRBJ1-5; TRBD1 matches 8 bases. The CDR3 spans 16 residues. V lost 1 base, J lost 5 bases, and 7 bases stayed unmatched. Germline V CDR1 and CDR2: LNHDA, SQIVND (reference sequence). The CDR3 DNA reads TGTGCCAGTAGTATAGTAGGCAGGGGGCTTGATCAGCCCCAGCATTTT. Translated, it gives CASSIVGRGLDQPQHF.

The gene calls are TRBV3-1 (or the pseudogene TRBV3-2) and TRBJ1-1, with 8 positions matching TRBD1. V lost 6 bases, J lost 4 bases, and 7 bases stayed unmatched. The CDR3 length is 14 residues. CDR1 LGHDT and CDR2 YNNKEL come from the germline V gene (reference sequence). Here the CDR3 reads CASSRGQGGTEAFF. Here the CDR3 DNA reads TGTGCCAGCAGTCGAGGACAGGGTGGCACTGAAGCTTTCTTT.

This chain links TRBV27 with TRBJ1-5, with a weak D call TRBD1 (5 bases). The CDR3 contains 15 residues. V was trimmed by 4 bases and J by 7 bases, leaving 17 bases between them. Germline CDR1 MNHEY, CDR2 SMNVEV (reference sequence). The CDR3 sequence is CASSSSLTGQQPQHF. Written as DNA, the CDR3 is TGTGCCAGCAGTTCATCCCTCACTGGACAACAGCCCCAGCATTTT.

The chain carries TRBV6-1 and TRBJ1-6; D unresolved. Trimming removed 0 bases at V and 15 bases at J, with 6 bases between. CDR1 is MNHNS and CDR2 is SASEGT in the germline V gene. The CDR3 contains 11 residues. CDR3 sequence reads: CASSEAHVLHF. CDR3 nucleotides: TGTGCCAGCAGTGAAGCTCATGTCCTCCACTTT.

The CDR3 spells CASSIRTSGLDTQYF. The CDR3 coding sequence is TGTGCCAGTAGTATCCGGACTAGCGGACTAGATACGCAGTATTTT. The rearrangement links TRBV19 to TRBJ2-3; 10 bases match TRBD2. This CDR3 has 15 residues. CDR1 is LNHDA, CDR2 SQIVND, per germline (reference sequence). V lost 3 bases, J lost 5 bases, and 5 bases stayed unmatched.

The chain combines TRBV9 with TRBJ2-1; 8 bases are shared with TRBD2. The V gene end was trimmed by 3 bases and the J gene end by 4 bases; junction bases not matched to a gene: 9. This CDR3 contains 16 residues. Germline CDR1 and CDR2: SGDLS and YYNGEE. This chain's CDR3 is CASSAVAGNMYNEQFF. The CDR3 coding sequence is TGTGCCAGCAGCGCGGTAGCGGGGAATATGTACAATGAGCAGTTCTTC.

This clone was detected only a few times. The chain employs TRBV5-1 and TRBJ1-2; possibly TRBD1 for D (6 bases). V lost 2 bases and J 2 bases, leaving 13 bases between the germline ends. There are 15 residues in the CDR3. CDR1 and CDR2 from the germline V gene are SGHRS and YFSETQ. CDR3 residues: CASSFERGANYGYTF. For the CDR3, the DNA is TGCGCCAGCAGCTTTGAGCGGGGGGCGAACTATGGCTACACCTTC.

The chain has TRBV5-5 and TRBJ2-3; TRBD2 agrees at 9 bases. This CDR3 region has 17 residues. Germline V gene sequence: CDR1 SGHKS, CDR2 YYEKEE (reference sequence). V trimming: 0 bases; J trimming: 5 bases; junction bases outside the gene matches: 10. CDR3 nucleotides: TGTGCCAGCAGCTTGGTCGGTAGCGGGGGCTGGGGAGATACGCAGTATTTT. Translating it yields CASSLVGSGGWGDTQYF.

In this sample, this clone turned up a few times. The chain employs TRBV18 and TRBJ2-7; D is perhaps TRBD2 (5 bases). Trimming shortened V by 3 bases and J by 6 bases, and 12 bases separated the two germline ends. Germline CDR1 and CDR2: KGHSH and LQKENI. The CDR3 runs to 13 residues. The CDR3 region has the DNA TGTGCCAGCTCACCTATCTCAAGCGGCGAGCAGTACGTC. This encodes CASSPISSGEQYV.

This chain connects TRBV3-1 (or the pseudogene TRBV3-2) to TRBJ1-2; D is ambiguous. Trimming took 4 bases from V and 6 from J, leaving 12 bases between them. Germline V gene lookup returns CDR1 LGHDT and CDR2 YNNKEL (reference sequence). The CDR3 has 13 amino acids. This chain's CDR3 is CASSPIAGNGYTF. CDR3 DNA sequence: TGTGCCAGCAGCCCCATTGCAGGAAATGGCTACACCTTC.

This clone was detected once. V is TRBV5-4 and J is TRBJ1-3; 7 bases are a match to TRBD1. The CDR3 is 15 amino acids. V was clipped by 1 base and J by 3 bases; unmatched bases: 4. Germline V gene sequence: CDR1 SGHNT, CDR2 YYREEE (reference sequence). The CDR3 spells CASSLIGQVGNTIYF. The DNA for the CDR3 is TGTGCCAGCAGCTTGATCGGACAGGTTGGAAACACCATATATTTT.

The chain carries TRBV19 and TRBJ1-1; no firm D call. V was cut by 6 bases and J by 3 bases, with 17 bases left in between. Germline loops: CDR1 LNHDA, CDR2 SQIVND (reference sequence). The CDR3 totals 15 residues. The CDR3 coding sequence is TGTGCCAGTAGGGGTTTTAGGAGCGGCGACACTGAAGCTTTCTTT. Amino acids: CASRGFRSGDTEAFF.

The CDR3 loop is CASSSTGADTQYF. As DNA, the CDR3 is TGTGCCAGCAGCTCTACAGGGGCTGATACGCAGTATTTT. The gene calls are TRBV7-3 and TRBJ2-3; TRBD1 matches at 7 bases. The CDR3 spans 13 residues. With V trimmed by 4 bases and J by 6 bases, 4 bases remained unmatched. Germline V gene data show CDR1 as SGHTA and CDR2 as FQGTGA.

The chain joins TRBV7-2 to TRBJ2-2; 8 nucleotides line up with TRBD2. Germline V gives CDR1 SGHTA, CDR2 FQGNSA. The CDR3 is made up of 14 amino acids. V lost 2 bases, J lost 6 bases, and 2 bases stayed unmatched. The CDR3 region has the DNA TGTGCCAGCAGCTTAACCGGGGGGGCCGGGGAGCTGTTTTTT. This gives the protein CASSLTGGAGELFF. The whole variable domain, remainder taken from reference TRBV7-2 and TRBJ2-2, is GAGVSQSPSNKVTEKGKDVELRCDPISGHTALYWYRQSLGQGLEFLIYFQGNSAPDKSGLPSDRFSAERTGGSVSTLTIQRTQQEDSAVYLCASSLTGGAGELFFGEGSRLTVL.

The chain is built from TRBV18 and TRBJ1-1; perhaps TRBD1 as D (6 bases). V was cut by 0 bases and J by 1 base, with 12 bases left in between. CDR3 size: 16 residues. Germline V gene data show CDR1 as KGHSH and CDR2 as LQKENI. CDR3 sequence: CASSPPDSGKNTEAFF. The CDR3 nucleotides are TGTGCCAGCTCACCACCGGACAGTGGGAAGAACACTGAAGCTTTCTTT.